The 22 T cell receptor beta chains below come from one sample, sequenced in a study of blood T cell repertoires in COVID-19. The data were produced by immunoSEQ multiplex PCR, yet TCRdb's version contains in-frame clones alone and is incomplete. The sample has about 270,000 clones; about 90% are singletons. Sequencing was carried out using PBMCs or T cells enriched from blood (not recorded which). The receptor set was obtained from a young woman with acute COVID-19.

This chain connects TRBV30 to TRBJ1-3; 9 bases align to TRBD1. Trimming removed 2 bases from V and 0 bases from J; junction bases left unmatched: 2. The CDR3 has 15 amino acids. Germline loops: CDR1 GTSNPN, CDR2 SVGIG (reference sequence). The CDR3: CAWSMGQGSGNTIYF. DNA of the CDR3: TGTGCCTGGAGTATGGGACAGGGCTCTGGAAACACCATATATTTT.

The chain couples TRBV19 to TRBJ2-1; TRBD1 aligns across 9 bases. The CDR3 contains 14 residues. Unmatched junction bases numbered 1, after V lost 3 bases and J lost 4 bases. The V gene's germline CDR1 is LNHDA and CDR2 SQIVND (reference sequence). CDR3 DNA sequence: TGTGCCAGTAGTATCGGACAGGGGTACAATGAGCAGTTCTTC. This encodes CASSIGQGYNEQFF.

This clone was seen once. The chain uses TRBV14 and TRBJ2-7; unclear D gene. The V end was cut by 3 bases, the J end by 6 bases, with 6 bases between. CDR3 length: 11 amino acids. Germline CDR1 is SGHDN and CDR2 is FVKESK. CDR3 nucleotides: TGTGCCAGCAGCCACCTAACCGAGCAGTACTTC. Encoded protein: CASSHLTEQYF.

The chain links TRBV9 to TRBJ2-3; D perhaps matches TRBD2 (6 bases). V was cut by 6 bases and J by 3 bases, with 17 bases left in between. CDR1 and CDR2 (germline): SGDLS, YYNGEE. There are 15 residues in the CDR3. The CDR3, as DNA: TGTGCCAGCACCATATCCGCGGGAACAACAGATACGCAGTATTTT. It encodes CASTISAGTTDTQYF.

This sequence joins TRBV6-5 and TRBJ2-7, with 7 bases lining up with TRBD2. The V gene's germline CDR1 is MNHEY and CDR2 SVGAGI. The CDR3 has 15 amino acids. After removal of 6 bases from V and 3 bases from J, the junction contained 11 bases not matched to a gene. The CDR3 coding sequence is TGTGCCAGCAGAGGGTCTGGGAGGGACGGCTACGAGCAGTACTTC. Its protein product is CASRGSGRDGYEQYF.

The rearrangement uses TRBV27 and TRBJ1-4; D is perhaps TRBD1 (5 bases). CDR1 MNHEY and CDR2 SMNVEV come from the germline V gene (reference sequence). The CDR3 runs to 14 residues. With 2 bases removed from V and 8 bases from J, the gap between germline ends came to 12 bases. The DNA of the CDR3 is TGTGCCAGCAGTTTAACGAGGGAGGGGGAAAAACTGTTTTTT. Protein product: CASSLTREGEKLFF.

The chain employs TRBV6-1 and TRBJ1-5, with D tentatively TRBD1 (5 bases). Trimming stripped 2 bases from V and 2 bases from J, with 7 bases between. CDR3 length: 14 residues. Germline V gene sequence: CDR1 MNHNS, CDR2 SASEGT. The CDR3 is CASSEFRGNQPQHF. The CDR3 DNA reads TGTGCCAGCAGTGAATTCAGGGGCAATCAGCCCCAGCATTTT.

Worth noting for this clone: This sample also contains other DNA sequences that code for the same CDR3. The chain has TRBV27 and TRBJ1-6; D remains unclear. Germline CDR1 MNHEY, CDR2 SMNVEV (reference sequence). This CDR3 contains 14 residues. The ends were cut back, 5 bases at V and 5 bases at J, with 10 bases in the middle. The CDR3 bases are TGTGCCAGCAGTCTAGCCGGGAATAATTCACCCCTCCACTTT. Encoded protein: CASSLAGNNSPLHF.

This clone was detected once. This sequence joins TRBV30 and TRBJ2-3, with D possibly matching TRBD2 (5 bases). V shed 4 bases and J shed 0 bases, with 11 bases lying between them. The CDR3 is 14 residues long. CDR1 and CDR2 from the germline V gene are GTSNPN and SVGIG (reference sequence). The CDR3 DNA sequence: TGTGCCTGGAAATGGCCGGGGAGCACAGATACGCAGTATTTT. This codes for CAWKWPGSTDTQYF.

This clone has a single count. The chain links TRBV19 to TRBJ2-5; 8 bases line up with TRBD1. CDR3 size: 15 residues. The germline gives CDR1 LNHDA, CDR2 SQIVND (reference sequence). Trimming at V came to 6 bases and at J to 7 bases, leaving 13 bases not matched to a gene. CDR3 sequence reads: CASRPSGGAVGTQYF. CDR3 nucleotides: TGTGCCAGTAGACCCTCAGGGGGCGCGGTGGGGACCCAGTACTTC.

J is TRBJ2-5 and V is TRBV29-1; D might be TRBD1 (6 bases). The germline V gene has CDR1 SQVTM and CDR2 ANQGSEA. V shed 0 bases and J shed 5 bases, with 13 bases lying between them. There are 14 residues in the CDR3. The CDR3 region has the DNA TGCAGCGTTGAAGAGGGATATGGGGGCGAGACCCAGTACTTC. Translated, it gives CSVEEGYGGETQYF.

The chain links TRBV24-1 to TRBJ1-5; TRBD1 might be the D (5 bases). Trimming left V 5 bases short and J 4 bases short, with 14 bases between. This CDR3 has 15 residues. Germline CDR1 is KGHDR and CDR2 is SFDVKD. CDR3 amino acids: CATSADRGGNQPQHF. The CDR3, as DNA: TGTGCCACCAGTGCCGATCGGGGGGGGAATCAGCCCCAGCATTTT.

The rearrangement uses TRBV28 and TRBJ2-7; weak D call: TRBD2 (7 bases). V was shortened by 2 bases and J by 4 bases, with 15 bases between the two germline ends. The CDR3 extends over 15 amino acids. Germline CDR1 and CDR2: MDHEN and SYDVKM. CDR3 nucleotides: TGTGCCAGCAGTTTACTGGGGGCGGGGGAGTACGAGCAGTACTTC. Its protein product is CASSLLGAGEYEQYF.

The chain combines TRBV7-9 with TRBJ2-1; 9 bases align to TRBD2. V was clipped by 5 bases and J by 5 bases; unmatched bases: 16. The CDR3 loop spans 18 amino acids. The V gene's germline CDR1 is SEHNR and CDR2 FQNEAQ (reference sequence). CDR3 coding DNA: TGTGCCAGCAGCCACCCTAACCGGGGACTAGCTTCTCACAATGAGCAGTTCTTC. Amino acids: CASSHPNRGLASHNEQFF.

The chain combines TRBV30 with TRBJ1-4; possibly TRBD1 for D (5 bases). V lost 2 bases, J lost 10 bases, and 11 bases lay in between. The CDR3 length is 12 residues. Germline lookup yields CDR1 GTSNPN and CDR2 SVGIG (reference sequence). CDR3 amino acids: CAWSTGVGKLFF. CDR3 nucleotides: TGTGCCTGGAGTACGGGGGTGGGAAAACTGTTTTTT.

This CDR3 reads CASSYSSDRVADTQYF. In DNA, the CDR3 is TGTGCCAGCAGTTACTCGTCTGACAGGGTAGCAGATACGCAGTATTTT. The chain is built from TRBV6-2 or TRBV6-3 and TRBJ2-3, with 7 bases aligning to TRBD1. The CDR3 spans 16 residues. CDR1 MNHEY and CDR2 SVGEGT come from the germline V gene. The ends lost 0 bases at V and 4 bases at J; junction bases unmatched: 7.

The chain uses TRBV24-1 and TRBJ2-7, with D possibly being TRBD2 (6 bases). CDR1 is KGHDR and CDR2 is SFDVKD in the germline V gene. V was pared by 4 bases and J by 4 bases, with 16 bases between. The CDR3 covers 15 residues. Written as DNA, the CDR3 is TGTGCCACCAGTGAGGGGGGTGGCGGGCGATACGAGCAGTACTTC. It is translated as CATSEGGGGRYEQYF.

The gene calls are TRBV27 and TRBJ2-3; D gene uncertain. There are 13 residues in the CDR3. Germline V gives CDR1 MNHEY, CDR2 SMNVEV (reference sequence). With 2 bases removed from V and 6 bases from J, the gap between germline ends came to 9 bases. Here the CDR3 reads CASSLTGLDTQYF. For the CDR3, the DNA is TGTGCCAGCAGTTTAACGGGTTTGGATACGCAGTATTTT.

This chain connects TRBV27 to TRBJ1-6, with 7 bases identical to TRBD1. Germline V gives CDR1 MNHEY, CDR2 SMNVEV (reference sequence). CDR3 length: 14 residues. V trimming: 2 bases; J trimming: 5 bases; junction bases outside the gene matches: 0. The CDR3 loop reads CASSLQGDNSPLHF. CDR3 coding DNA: TGTGCCAGCAGTTTACAGGGGGATAATTCACCCCTCCACTTT.

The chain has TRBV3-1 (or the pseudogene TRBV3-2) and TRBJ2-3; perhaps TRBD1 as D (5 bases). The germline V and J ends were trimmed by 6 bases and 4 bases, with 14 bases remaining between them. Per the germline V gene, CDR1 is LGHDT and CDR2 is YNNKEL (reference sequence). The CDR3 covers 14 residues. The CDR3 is CASRMTDRADTQYF. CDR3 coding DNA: TGTGCCAGCAGAATGACAGATCGGGCAGATACGCAGTATTTT.

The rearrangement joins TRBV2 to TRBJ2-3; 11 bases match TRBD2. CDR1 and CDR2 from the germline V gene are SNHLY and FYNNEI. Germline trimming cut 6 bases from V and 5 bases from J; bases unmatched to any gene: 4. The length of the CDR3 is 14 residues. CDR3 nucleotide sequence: TGTGCCAGCAGAACTAGCGGGAGTCTAGATACGCAGTATTTT. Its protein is CASRTSGSLDTQYF.

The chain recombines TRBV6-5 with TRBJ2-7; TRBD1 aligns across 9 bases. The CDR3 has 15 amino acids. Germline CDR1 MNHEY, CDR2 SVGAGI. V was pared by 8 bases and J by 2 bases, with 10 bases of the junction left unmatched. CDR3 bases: TGTGCCAGCTCCCCACCGAGACAGGGGGCCTACGAGCAGTACTTC. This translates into CASSPPRQGAYEQYF.